This T cell receptor beta chain was documented in a study of CD8+ T cells in alopecia areata. Findings and caveats of the study: Normal skin contains resident alphabeta T cells, and these are also sequenced in scalp samples. Mice showed clearer TCR sharing than patients did, a gap that was possibly HLA-related.

Details on this clone: Its target is not known.

The CDR3 runs 15 residues. V gave up 5 bases and J gave up 5 bases; unmatched junction bases: 6. From germline, CDR1 is MNHEY and CDR2 SMNVEV (reference sequence). Punch biopsies of lesional scalp, plus peripheral blood, were taken from alopecia areata patients. Sorted out of PBMCs were CD4+ T cells and CD8+ T cells. Reverse transcription of extracted RNA yielded cDNA, which provided the sequencing template. The protocol was immunoSEQ multiplex PCR, while the TCRdb copy is restricted to in-frame clones and leaves out a portion. Among about 110,000 clones listed, under 65% were seen once. Sequencing was done on a sample of NKG2D-low CD8+ T cells sorted from blood. The chain employs TRBV27 and TRBJ1-2, with 12 bases matching TRBD1. The TCR sequence derives from a human donor with alopecia areata. CDR3 coding DNA: TGTGCCAGCAGTCCCGGGACAGGGGGCGTATATGGCTACACCTTC. As protein: CASSPGTGGVYGYTF.